Listed below are T cell receptor beta chains from one sample, sequenced in a study of blood T cell repertoires in COVID-19. Profiling relied on immunoSEQ multiplex PCR, and the TCRdb table lists in-frame clones only, not all of them. The data show 100,000 to 150,000 clones, roughly 74% seen once. Sequencing was done on a sample of peripheral blood. Receptor source: a man older than 75 with COVID-19, enrolled during active disease. The CDR3 runs from the conserved cysteine through the conserved F or W. The D gene is left open where the match is weak. The size of a clone is reported for some rows only, either as once, few or many, or as a class for expanded clones.

>TRBV13|TRBJ2-7|NA|NA
CASSPLPFGGGSYEQYF
TGTGCCAGCAGCCCCCTCCCTTTCGGGGGTGGATCCTACGAGCAGTACTTC
>TRBV7-2|TRBJ2-5|TRBD2|NA
CASSFGLAEETQYF
TGTGCCAGCAGCTTCGGACTAGCGGAAGAGACCCAGTACTTC
>TRBV15|TRBJ2-1|TRBD1|NA
CATSDRQGLTNEQFF
TGTGCCACCAGCGACCGACAGGGGCTAACCAATGAGCAGTTCTTC
>TRBV7-9|TRBJ2-1|NA|NA
CASSPPRKRLYNEQFF
TGTGCCAGCAGCCCCCCCAGGAAGCGGCTATACAATGAGCAGTTCTTC
>TRBV18|TRBJ2-3|TRBD2|NA
CASSPGLVPDTQYF
TGTGCCAGCTCTCCGGGACTAGTCCCAGATACGCAGTATTTT
>TRBV10-3|TRBJ2-7|TRBD1|NA
CAISEGGQGLYEQYF
TGTGCCATCAGTGAAGGAGGACAGGGGTTGTACGAGCAGTACTTC
>TRBV11-2|TRBJ2-2|NA|NA
CASSLDLVSTNTGELFF
TGTGCCAGCAGCTTAGATCTTGTCAGTACGAACACCGGGGAGCTGTTTTTT
>TRBV5-6|TRBJ2-1|NA|NA
CASSLGQGFGEQFF
TGTGCCAGCAGCTTGGGCCAGGGTTTCGGTGAGCAGTTCTTC
>TRBV18|TRBJ1-1|NA|few
CASSRANTEAFF
TGTGCCAGCTCACGAGCGAACACTGAAGCTTTCTTT
>TRBV3-1/TRBV3-2|TRBJ1-6|TRBD1|NA
CASSTPGQGASPLHF
TGTGCCAGCAGCACACCGGGACAGGGTGCCTCACCCCTCCACTTT
>TRBV19|TRBJ2-3|NA|few
CASSIGVVLESDTQYF
TGTGCCAGTAGTATAGGAGTAGTTCTGGAGTCAGATACGCAGTATTTT
>TRBV6-5|TRBJ2-2|NA|NA
CASSYQGIGELFF
TGTGCCAGCAGTTATCAGGGGATAGGGGAGCTGTTTTTT
>TRBV21-1|TRBJ2-7|NA|few
CASSNSEQYF
TGTGCCAGCAGCAACAGCGAGCAGTACTTC
>TRBV18|TRBJ1-1|NA|NA
CASSALPGTRNTEAFF
TGTGCCAGCTCAGCACTACCCGGGACACGTAACACTGAAGCTTTCTTT
>TRBV5-1|TRBJ1-1|NA|NA
CASSLKARDTEAFF
TGCGCCAGCAGCTTGAAGGCGAGGGACACTGAAGCTTTCTTT
>TRBV29-1|TRBJ2-7|TRBD1|NA
CSVRTGNSYEQYF
TGCAGCGTCCGGACAGGAAACTCCTACGAGCAGTACTTC
>TRBV13|TRBJ2-5|NA|NA
CASKEGDWRETQYF
TGTGCCAGCAAGGAAGGGGATTGGCGAGAGACCCAGTACTTC
>TRBV9|TRBJ1-3|TRBD1|NA
CASSVHGTAGNTIYF
TGTGCCAGCAGCGTCCACGGGACAGCTGGAAACACCATATATTTT
>TRBV11-2|TRBJ2-4|TRBD1|NA
CASSLLAGGFKNIQYF
TGTGCCAGCAGCCTATTGGCAGGGGGCTTCAAAAACATTCAGTACTTC
>TRBV20-1|TRBJ2-3|NA|once
CSASSPRRGSTDTQYF
TGCAGTGCTAGTTCTCCTAGGAGGGGCAGCACAGATACGCAGTATTTT